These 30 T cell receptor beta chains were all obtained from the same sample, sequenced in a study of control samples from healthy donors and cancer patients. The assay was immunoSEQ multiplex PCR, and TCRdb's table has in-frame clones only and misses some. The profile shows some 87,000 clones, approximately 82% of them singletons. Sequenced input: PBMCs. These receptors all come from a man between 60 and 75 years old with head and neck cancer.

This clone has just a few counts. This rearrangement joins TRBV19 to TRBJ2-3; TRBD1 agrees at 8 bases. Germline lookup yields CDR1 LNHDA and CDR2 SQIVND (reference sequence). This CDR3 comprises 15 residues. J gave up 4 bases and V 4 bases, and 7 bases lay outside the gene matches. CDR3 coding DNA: TGTGCCAGTAGTACCCCCGGACAGGGCCCAGATACGCAGTATTTT. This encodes CASSTPGQGPDTQYF.

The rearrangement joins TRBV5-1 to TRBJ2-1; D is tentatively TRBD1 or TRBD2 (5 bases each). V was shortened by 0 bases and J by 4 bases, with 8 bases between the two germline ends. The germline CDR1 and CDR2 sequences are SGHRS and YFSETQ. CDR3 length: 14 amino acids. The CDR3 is CASSLAGAYNEQFF. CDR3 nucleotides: TGCGCCAGCAGCTTGGCCGGGGCATACAATGAGCAGTTCTTC.

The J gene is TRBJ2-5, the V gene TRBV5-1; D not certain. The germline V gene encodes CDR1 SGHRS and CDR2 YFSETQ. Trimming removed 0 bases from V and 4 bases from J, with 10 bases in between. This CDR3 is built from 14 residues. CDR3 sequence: CASSLVPPSETQYF. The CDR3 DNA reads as TGCGCCAGCAGCTTGGTTCCCCCATCAGAGACCCAGTACTTC. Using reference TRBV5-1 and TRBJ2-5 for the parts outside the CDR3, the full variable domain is KAGVTQTPRYLIKTRGQQVTLSCSPISGHRSVSWYQQTPGQGLQFLFEYFSETQRNKGNFPGRFSGRQFSNSRSEMNVSTLELGDSALYLCASSLVPPSETQYFGPGTRLLVL.

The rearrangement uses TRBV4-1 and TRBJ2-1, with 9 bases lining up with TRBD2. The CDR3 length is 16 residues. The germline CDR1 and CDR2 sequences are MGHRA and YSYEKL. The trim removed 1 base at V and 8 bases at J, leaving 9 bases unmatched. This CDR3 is CASSQGLAGRRHEQFF. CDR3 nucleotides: TGCGCCAGCAGCCAAGGGCTAGCGGGACGCCGGCATGAGCAGTTCTTC.

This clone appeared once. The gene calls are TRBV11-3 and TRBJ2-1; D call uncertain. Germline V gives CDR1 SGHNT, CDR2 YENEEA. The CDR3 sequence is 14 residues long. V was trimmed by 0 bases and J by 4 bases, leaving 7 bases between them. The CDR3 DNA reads TGTGCCAGCAGCTTAGAAGGTACTTACAATGAGCAGTTCTTC. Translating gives CASSLEGTYNEQFF.

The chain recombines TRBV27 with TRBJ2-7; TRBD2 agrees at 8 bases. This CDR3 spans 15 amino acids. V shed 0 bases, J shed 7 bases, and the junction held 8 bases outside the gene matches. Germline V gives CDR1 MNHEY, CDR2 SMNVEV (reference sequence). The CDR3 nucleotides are TGTGCCAGCAGTTTATCGGCCGGGAGGGCTGGAGAGCAGTACTTC. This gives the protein CASSLSAGRAGEQYF.

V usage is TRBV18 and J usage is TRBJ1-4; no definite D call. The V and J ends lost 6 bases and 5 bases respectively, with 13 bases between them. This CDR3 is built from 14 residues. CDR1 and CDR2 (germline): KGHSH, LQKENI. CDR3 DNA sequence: TGTGCCAGCTCCCACAGTGATGGAAATGAAAAACTGTTTTTT. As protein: CASSHSDGNEKLFF.

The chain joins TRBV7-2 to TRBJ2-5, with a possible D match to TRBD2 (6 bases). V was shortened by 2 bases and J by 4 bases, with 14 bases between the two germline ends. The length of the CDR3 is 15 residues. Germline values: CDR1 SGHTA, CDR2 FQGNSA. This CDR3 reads CASSLIAGSGETQYF. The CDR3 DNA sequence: TGTGCCAGCAGCTTAATCGCGGGATCGGGAGAGACCCAGTACTTC.

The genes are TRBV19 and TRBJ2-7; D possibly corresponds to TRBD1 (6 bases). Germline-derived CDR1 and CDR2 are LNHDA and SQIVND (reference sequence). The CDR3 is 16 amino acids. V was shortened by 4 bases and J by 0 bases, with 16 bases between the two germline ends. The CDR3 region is CASSTSQGRDSYEQYF. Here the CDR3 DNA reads TGTGCCAGTAGTACCTCACAGGGAAGGGACTCCTACGAGCAGTACTTC. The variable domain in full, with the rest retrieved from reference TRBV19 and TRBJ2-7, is DGGITQSPKYLFRKEGQNVTLSCEQNLNHDAMYWYRQDPGQGLRLIYYSQIVNDFQKGDIAEGYSVSREKKESFPLTVTSAQKNPTAFYLCASSTSQGRDSYEQYFGPGTRLTVT.

The chain's CDR3 is CASSPLRDSEIQETQYF. DNA for the CDR3: TGTGCCAGCAGCCCTCTTCGGGACAGCGAGATACAAGAGACCCAGTACTTC. The V call is TRBV5-5, the J call TRBJ2-5, with 7 bases lining up with TRBD1. The germline gives CDR1 SGHKS, CDR2 YYEKEE (reference sequence). The CDR3 totals 17 residues. The V gene end was trimmed by 4 bases and the J gene end by 2 bases; junction bases not matched to a gene: 14.

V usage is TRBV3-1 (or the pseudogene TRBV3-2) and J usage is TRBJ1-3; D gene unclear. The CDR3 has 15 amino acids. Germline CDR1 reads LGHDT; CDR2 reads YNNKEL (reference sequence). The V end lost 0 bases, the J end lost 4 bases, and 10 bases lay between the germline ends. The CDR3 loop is CASSQDGEGGNTIYF. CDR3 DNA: TGTGCCAGCAGCCAAGACGGAGAAGGAGGAAACACCATATATTTT.

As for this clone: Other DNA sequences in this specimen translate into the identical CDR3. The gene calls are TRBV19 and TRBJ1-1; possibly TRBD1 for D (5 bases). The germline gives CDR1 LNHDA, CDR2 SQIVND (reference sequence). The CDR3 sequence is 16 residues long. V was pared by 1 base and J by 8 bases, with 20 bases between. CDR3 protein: CASSIGARVLGTEAFF. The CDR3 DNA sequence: TGTGCCAGTAGTATAGGGGCGCGGGTACTGGGGACCGAAGCTTTCTTT.

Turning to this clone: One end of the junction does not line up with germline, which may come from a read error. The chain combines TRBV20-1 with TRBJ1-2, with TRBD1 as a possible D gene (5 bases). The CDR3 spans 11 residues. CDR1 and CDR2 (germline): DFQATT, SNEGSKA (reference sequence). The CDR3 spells CSARDPGTLFF. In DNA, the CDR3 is TGCAGTGCTAGAGATCCCGGGACTCTCTTTTTC.

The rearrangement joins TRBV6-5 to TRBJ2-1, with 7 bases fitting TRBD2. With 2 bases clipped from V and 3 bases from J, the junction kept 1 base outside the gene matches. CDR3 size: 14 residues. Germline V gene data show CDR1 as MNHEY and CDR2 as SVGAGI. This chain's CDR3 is CASSYPSGYNEQFF. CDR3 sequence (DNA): TGTGCCAGCAGTTACCCTAGCGGCTACAATGAGCAGTTCTTC.

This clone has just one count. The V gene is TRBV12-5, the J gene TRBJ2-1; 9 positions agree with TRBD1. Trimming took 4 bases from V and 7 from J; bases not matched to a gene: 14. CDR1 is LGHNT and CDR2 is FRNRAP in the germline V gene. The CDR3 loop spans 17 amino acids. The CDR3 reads CASGSNRGGQGDNEQFF. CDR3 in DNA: TGTGCTAGTGGTTCAAACCGTGGGGGACAGGGAGATAATGAGCAGTTCTTC.

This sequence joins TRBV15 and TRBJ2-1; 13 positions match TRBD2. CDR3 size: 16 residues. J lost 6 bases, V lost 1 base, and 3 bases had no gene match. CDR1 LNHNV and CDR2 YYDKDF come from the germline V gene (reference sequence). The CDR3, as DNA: TGTGCCACCAGCAGAGGGGGGACTAGCGGGGCCAATGAGCAGTTCTTC. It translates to CATSRGGTSGANEQFF.

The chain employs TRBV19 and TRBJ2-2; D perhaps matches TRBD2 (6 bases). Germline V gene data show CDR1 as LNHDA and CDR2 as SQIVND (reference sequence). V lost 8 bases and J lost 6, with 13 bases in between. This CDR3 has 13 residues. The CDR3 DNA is TGTGCCAGTCAGACTAGTTCTCCCGGGGAGCTGTTTTTT. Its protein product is CASQTSSPGELFF.

Here the CDR3 DNA reads TGCAGTGCTGAAAGATACAATGAGCAGTTCTTC. It yields the protein CSAERYNEQFF. The rearrangement uses TRBV20-1 and TRBJ2-1; D gene unclear. The CDR3 length is 11 residues. CDR1 and CDR2 (germline): DFQATT, SNEGSKA (reference sequence). The V and J ends lost 5 bases and 4 bases respectively, with 6 bases between them.

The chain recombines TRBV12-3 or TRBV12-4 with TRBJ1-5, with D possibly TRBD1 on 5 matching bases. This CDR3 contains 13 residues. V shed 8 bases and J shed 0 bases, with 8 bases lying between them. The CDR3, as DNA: TGTGCCAGCCAACAGGATAGCAATCAGCCCCAGCATTTT. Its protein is CASQQDSNQPQHF.

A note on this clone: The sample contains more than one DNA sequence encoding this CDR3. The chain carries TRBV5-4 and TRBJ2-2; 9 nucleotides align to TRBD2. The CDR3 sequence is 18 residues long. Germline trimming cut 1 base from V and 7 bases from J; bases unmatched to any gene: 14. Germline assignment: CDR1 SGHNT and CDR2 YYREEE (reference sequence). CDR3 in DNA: TGTGCCAGCAGCTTGTTCCGGGGGGCGGGAGGGCCCGGCGGGGAGCTGTTTTTT. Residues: CASSLFRGAGGPGGELFF.

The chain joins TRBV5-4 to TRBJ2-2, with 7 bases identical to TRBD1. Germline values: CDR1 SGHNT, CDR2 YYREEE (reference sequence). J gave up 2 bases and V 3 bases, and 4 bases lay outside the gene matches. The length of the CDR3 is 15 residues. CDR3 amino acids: CASSSGGVNTGELFF. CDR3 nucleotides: TGTGCCAGCAGCTCAGGGGGAGTCAACACCGGGGAGCTGTTTTTT.

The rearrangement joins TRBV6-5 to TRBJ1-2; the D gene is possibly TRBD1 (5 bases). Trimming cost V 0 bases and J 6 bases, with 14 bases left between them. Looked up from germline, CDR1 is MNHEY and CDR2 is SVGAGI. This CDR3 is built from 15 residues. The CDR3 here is CASSYSGAGRDGYTF. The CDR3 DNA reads TGTGCCAGCAGTTACTCAGGTGCGGGGCGGGATGGCTACACCTTC.

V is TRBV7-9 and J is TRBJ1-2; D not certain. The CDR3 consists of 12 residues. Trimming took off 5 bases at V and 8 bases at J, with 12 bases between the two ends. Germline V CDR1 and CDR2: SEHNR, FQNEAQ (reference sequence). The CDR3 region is CASSPTLQGYTF. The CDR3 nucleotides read TGTGCCAGCAGCCCTACCTTGCAGGGCTACACCTTC.

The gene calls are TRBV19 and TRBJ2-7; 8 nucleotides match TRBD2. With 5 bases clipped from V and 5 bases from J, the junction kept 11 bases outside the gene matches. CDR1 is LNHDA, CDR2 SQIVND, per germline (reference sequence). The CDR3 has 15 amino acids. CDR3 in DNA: TGTGCCAGTAGTCGGGCTAGCGGGCCCCCCCACGAGCAGTACTTC. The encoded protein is CASSRASGPPHEQYF.

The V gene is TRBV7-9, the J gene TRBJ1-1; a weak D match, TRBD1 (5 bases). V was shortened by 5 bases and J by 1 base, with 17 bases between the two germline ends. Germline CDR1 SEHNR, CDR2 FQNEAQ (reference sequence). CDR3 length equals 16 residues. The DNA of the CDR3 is TGTGCCAGCAGCCCCGGCCGAGGGGCCTCGAACACTGAAGCTTTCTTT. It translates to CASSPGRGASNTEAFF.

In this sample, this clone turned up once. The CDR3 region is CASSTQSGARGEQYF. In DNA form, the CDR3 reads TGTGCCAGTAGTACCCAATCCGGGGCCCGGGGAGAGCAGTACTTC. V and J are TRBV19 and TRBJ2-7; D possibly uses TRBD1 or TRBD2 (5 bases each). In germline, CDR1 is LNHDA, CDR2 SQIVND (reference sequence). V lost 4 bases to trimming and J lost 7 bases, with 20 bases between them. The CDR3 is 15 amino acids.

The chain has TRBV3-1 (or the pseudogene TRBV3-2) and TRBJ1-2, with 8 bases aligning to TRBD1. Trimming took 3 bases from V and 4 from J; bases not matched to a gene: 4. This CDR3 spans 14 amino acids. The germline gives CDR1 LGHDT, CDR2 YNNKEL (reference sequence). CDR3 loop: CASSQAGGGYGYTF. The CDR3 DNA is TGTGCCAGCAGCCAGGCAGGGGGCGGCTATGGCTACACCTTC.

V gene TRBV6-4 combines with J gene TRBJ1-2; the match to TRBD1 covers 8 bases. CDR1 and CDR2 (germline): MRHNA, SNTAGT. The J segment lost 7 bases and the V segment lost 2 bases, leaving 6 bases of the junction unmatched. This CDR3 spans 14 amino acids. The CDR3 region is CASSDGGTGFGYTF. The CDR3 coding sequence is TGTGCCAGCAGTGACGGCGGGACAGGATTTGGCTACACCTTC.

The CDR3 bases are TGTGCCAGCAGCCGGGGACTAGCGGGAGGAGGAAGAGTTGAGCAGTTCTTC. Encoded protein: CASSRGLAGGGRVEQFF. The chain employs TRBV7-8 and TRBJ2-1; TRBD2 matches 15 bases. Germline CDR1 SGHVS, CDR2 FQNEAQ. The CDR3 is 17 amino acids. Trimming at V came to 5 bases and at J to 9 bases, leaving 11 bases not matched to a gene.

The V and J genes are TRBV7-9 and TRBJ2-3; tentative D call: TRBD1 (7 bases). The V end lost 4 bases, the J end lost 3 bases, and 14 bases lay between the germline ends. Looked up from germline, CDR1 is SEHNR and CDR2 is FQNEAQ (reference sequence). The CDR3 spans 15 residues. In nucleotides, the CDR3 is TGTGCCAGCAGCTACCGGGACAGCGGGACAGATACGCAGTATTTT. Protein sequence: CASSYRDSGTDTQYF.